These 10 T cell receptor beta chains originate from one sample sequenced in a study of cytomegalovirus exposure and HLA in healthy donors. Clones were sequenced by immunoSEQ multiplex PCR, and TCRdb holds only the in-frame ones, with some missing. The sample includes roughly 65,000 clones, about nine tenths of them seen just once. The source material was PBMCs. The receptors here all came from a man aged 18 to 29 in good health and CMV-seronegative.

The J gene is TRBJ1-4, the V gene TRBV9; a weak D match, TRBD1 (6 bases). Germline V lookup: CDR1 SGDLS, CDR2 YYNGEE. V was cut by 0 bases and J by 3 bases, with 9 bases left in between. The CDR3 is made up of 15 amino acids. The CDR3 bases are TGTGCCAGCAGCGTAGTGGCAGGGGCTAATGAAAAACTGTTTTTT. Protein product: CASSVVAGANEKLFF.

The chain is built from TRBV7-9 and TRBJ1-3; 8 nucleotides agree with TRBD1. This CDR3 contains 15 residues. Germline values: CDR1 SEHNR, CDR2 FQNEAQ (reference sequence). The ends lost 4 bases at V and 3 bases at J; junction bases unmatched: 5. The CDR3 coding sequence is TGTGCCAGCAGCTCGCGACAGGGGTATGGAAACACCATATATTTT. Its protein product is CASSSRQGYGNTIYF. The full variable domain, its missing parts supplied by reference TRBV7-9 and TRBJ1-3, is DTGVSQNPRHKITKRGQNVTFRCDPISEHNRLYWYRQTLGQGPEFLTYFQNEAQLEKSRLLSDRFSAERPKGSFSTLEIQRTEQGDSAMYLCASSSRQGYGNTIYFGEGSWLTVV.

This clone was seen once. The V and J genes are TRBV30 and TRBJ2-7, with D uncertain. Germline V gene data show CDR1 as GTSNPN and CDR2 as SVGIG (reference sequence). This CDR3 region has 11 residues. The V end lost 4 bases, the J end lost 1 base, and 5 bases lay between the germline ends. The CDR3 DNA is TGTGCCTGGACCGGGTCCTACGAGCAGTACTTC. It translates to CAWTGSYEQYF.

The V and J genes are TRBV6-7 and TRBJ2-5; TRBD2 matches 10 bases. TRBV6-7 is marked as an open reading frame, function uncertain. V shed 2 bases, J shed 3 bases, and the junction held 6 bases outside the gene matches. The CDR3 extends over 16 amino acids. The CDR3 reads CASSYPRTSGEETQYF. DNA of the CDR3: TGTGCCAGCAGTTACCCTCGGACTAGCGGAGAAGAGACCCAGTACTTC.

This clone is a singleton in its sample. The chain joins TRBV5-1 to TRBJ2-7; no firm D call. Trimming took 0 bases from V and 3 from J, leaving 10 bases between them. The CDR3 loop spans 14 amino acids. The germline CDR1 and CDR2 sequences are SGHRS and YFSETQ. The CDR3 here is CASSLAVASYEQYF. The CDR3 DNA follows: TGCGCCAGCAGCTTGGCCGTGGCCAGCTACGAGCAGTACTTC.

The CDR3 DNA is TGTGCCAGCAGTTACGGTTGGGGCGGAACAAACTATGGCTACACCTTC. Protein product: CASSYGWGGTNYGYTF. The rearrangement links TRBV6-5 to TRBJ1-2; possible D gene TRBD1, 5 bases. Trimming removed 2 bases from V and 2 bases from J, with 15 bases in between. There are 16 residues in the CDR3. Germline assignment: CDR1 MNHEY and CDR2 SVGAGI.

This clone was seen a single time. The V and J genes are TRBV7-9 and TRBJ1-5, with TRBD1 matching over 9 bases. The CDR3 spans 16 residues. The V gene's germline CDR1 is SEHNR and CDR2 FQNEAQ (reference sequence). Germline trimming cut 5 bases from V and 4 bases from J; bases unmatched to any gene: 9. CDR3 in DNA: TGTGCCAGCAGCATAGGGTACAGGGGGCGAAATCAGCCCCAGCATTTT. Amino acids: CASSIGYRGRNQPQHF.

The CDR3 DNA follows: TGTGCCAGCAGCCGGGACAGGGTCTTATCTGGGGCCAACGTCCTGACTTTC. This sequence encodes CASSRDRVLSGANVLTF. The V gene is TRBV7-2, the J gene TRBJ2-6, with TRBD1 identical over 9 bases. This CDR3 is built from 17 residues. The V gene's germline CDR1 is SGHTA and CDR2 FQGNSA. V gave up 5 bases and J gave up 1 base; unmatched junction bases: 6.

The chain carries TRBV6-5 and TRBJ1-5; D perhaps matches TRBD1 (5 bases). Germline CDR1 is MNHEY and CDR2 is SVGAGI. The CDR3 is 15 residues long. The V end was cut by 4 bases, the J end by 3 bases, with 13 bases between. CDR3 amino acids: CASSSMGGYNQPQHF. CDR3 nucleotide sequence: TGTGCCAGCAGTTCCATGGGGGGGTACAATCAGCCCCAGCATTTT.

The chain couples TRBV18 to TRBJ2-1, with TRBD2 as a possible D gene (5 bases). CDR1 KGHSH and CDR2 LQKENI come from the germline V gene. The CDR3 runs 14 residues. V dropped 0 bases and J dropped 8 bases, with 11 bases sitting between them. The CDR3 sequence: CASSPPDIAYEQFF. The CDR3 DNA reads TGTGCCAGCTCACCACCGGATATAGCGTATGAGCAGTTCTTC. Full variable domain (missing parts from reference TRBV18 and TRBJ2-1): NAGVMQNPRHLVRRRGQEARLRCSPMKGHSHVYWYRQLPEEGLKFMVYLQKENIIDESGMPKERFSAEFPKEGPSILRIQQVVRGDSAAYFCASSPPDIAYEQFFGPGTRLTVL.